Listed here are 20 T cell receptor beta chains from one sample, sequenced in a study of blood T cell repertoires in COVID-19. This table comes from immunoSEQ multiplex PCR, and its TCRdb copy is limited to in-frame clones, with some not included. Among approximately 230,000 clones, approximately 90% were seen once, and the ten largest hold roughly 6.8%. The sequencing sample was made of peripheral blood. These receptors originate from a woman in her 30s with COVID-19, enrolled during active disease.

This clone was seen once. The rearrangement links TRBV28 to TRBJ1-6; D may be TRBD1 (6 bases). V dropped 3 bases and J dropped 13 bases, with 10 bases sitting between them. The germline CDR1 and CDR2 sequences are MDHEN and SYDVKM. The CDR3 contains 12 residues. CDR3 DNA sequence: TGTGCCAGCAGTTTTTTAGGGGGTCCCCTCCACTTT. Protein: CASSFLGGPLHF.

CDR3 nucleotides: TGTGCCAGCAGTGAAGCGGGGGGAAGAGTGCACGCTTTCTTT. This gives the protein CASSEAGGRVHAFF. V and J are TRBV2 and TRBJ1-1; D is perhaps TRBD1 (5 bases). The CDR3 runs 14 residues. The germline V gene has CDR1 SNHLY and CDR2 FYNNEI. V was shortened by 0 bases and J by 11 bases, with 16 bases between the two germline ends. The variable domain in full, with the rest retrieved from reference TRBV2 and TRBJ1-1, is EPEVTQTPSHQVTQMGQEVILRCVPISNHLYFYWYRQILGQKVEFLVSFYNNEISEKSEIFDDQFSVERPDGSNFTLKIRSTKLEDSAMYFCASSEAGGRVHAFFGQGTRLTVV.

The V gene is TRBV4-1, the J gene TRBJ2-3, with TRBD2 identical over 7 bases. This CDR3 is 17 amino acids long. The germline V gene has CDR1 MGHRA and CDR2 YSYEKL. After removal of 4 bases from V and 6 bases from J, the junction contained 16 bases not matched to a gene. CDR3 loop: CASSLPSGGGDLDTQYF. In DNA, the CDR3 is TGCGCCAGCAGCCTCCCGAGTGGGGGAGGGGACTTGGATACGCAGTATTTT.

V is TRBV7-2 and J is TRBJ2-1; 9 bases align to TRBD2. The CDR3 is made up of 15 amino acids. V lost 4 bases and J lost 4; bases outside the gene matches: 5. Germline V gene lookup returns CDR1 SGHTA and CDR2 FQGNSA. The CDR3 nucleotides are TGTGCCAGCAGCTCCTGGAGCGGGGGGTACAATGAGCAGTTCTTC. Amino acids: CASSSWSGGYNEQFF.

The chain uses TRBV6-5 and TRBJ2-7; 7 bases map to TRBD2. Germline assignment: CDR1 MNHEY and CDR2 SVGAGI. The V segment lost 6 bases and the J segment 2 bases; nucleotides outside the gene matches: 7. The CDR3 has 14 residues. The CDR3 nucleotides read TGTGCCAGCAGAGGACTAGTAAACGCCTACGAGCAGTACGTC. Its translation: CASRGLVNAYEQYV.

This chain joins TRBV12-5 and TRBJ2-5; TRBD1 matches at 10 bases. CDR1 LGHNT and CDR2 FRNRAP come from the germline V gene. The CDR3 covers 12 residues. V was clipped by 6 bases and J by 9 bases; unmatched bases: 4. CDR3 nucleotide sequence: TGTGCTAGTGGCCGGACAGGGGGGTCCCAGTACTTC. Amino acid sequence: CASGRTGGSQYF.

The rearrangement uses TRBV4-3 and TRBJ2-1; 14 bases align to TRBD2. The CDR3 length is 17 residues. With V trimmed by 4 bases and J by 0 bases, 2 bases remained unmatched. The germline V gene has CDR1 LGHNA and CDR2 YSLEER. The CDR3 DNA follows: TGCGCCAGCAGCCGGACTAGCGGGAGGTTCTCCTACAATGAGCAGTTCTTC. It codes for CASSRTSGRFSYNEQFF.

The V gene is TRBV5-6, the J gene TRBJ2-7, with 7 bases identical to TRBD1. J was trimmed by 3 bases and V by 0 bases; bases with no gene match: 6. Per germline, CDR1 SGHDT and CDR2 YYEEEE. The CDR3 is made up of 15 amino acids. The CDR3 region has the DNA TGTGCCAGCAGCTTGGTCGACCGGGACAGCTACGAGCAGTACTTC. It encodes CASSLVDRDSYEQYF.

The V call is TRBV18, the J call TRBJ2-2; 9 bases are shared with TRBD1. The germline V gene encodes CDR1 KGHSH and CDR2 LQKENI. CDR3 length: 16 amino acids. V was clipped by 2 bases and J by 2 bases; unmatched bases: 3. The CDR3 protein is CASSPTGGRNTGELFF. In nucleotides, the CDR3 is TGTGCCAGCTCACCAACAGGGGGCAGAAACACCGGGGAGCTGTTTTTT.

This chain joins TRBV5-1 and TRBJ2-2; D not certain. Germline V gene sequence: CDR1 SGHRS, CDR2 YFSETQ. CDR3 size: 15 residues. Trimming took off 0 bases at V and 2 bases at J, with 8 bases between the two ends. The CDR3 nucleotides are TGCGCCAGCAGCTTGGTAAACCTAAACACCGGGGAGCTGTTTTTT. It is translated as CASSLVNLNTGELFF.

Details on this clone: Other DNA sequences in the sample encode the same CDR3. The chain is built from TRBV7-9 and TRBJ1-1; possibly TRBD1 for D (5 bases). Germline values: CDR1 SEHNR, CDR2 FQNEAQ (reference sequence). The CDR3 extends over 13 amino acids. With 5 bases removed from V and 5 bases from J, the gap between germline ends came to 12 bases. CDR3 residues: CASSPQGDTEAFF. CDR3 DNA: TGTGCCAGCAGCCCCCAAGGGGATACTGAAGCTTTCTTT.

This clone has just one count. The V call is TRBV11-2, the J call TRBJ1-6, with 9 nucleotides matching TRBD1. V was clipped by 5 bases and J by 8 bases; unmatched bases: 7. The CDR3 covers 15 residues. Germline CDR1 and CDR2: SGHAT and FQNNGV. This chain's CDR3 is CASSRTGGRDSPLHF. CDR3 bases: TGTGCCAGCAGCCGAACAGGGGGCAGGGATTCACCCCTCCACTTT.

The chain joins TRBV12-3 or TRBV12-4 to TRBJ1-5, with 9 bases aligning to TRBD1. The length of the CDR3 is 13 residues. The ends lost 4 bases at V and 6 bases at J; junction bases unmatched: 1. The CDR3 nucleotides are TGTGCCAGCAGTTCACAGGGGGCTCAGCCCCAGCATTTT. Its protein product is CASSSQGAQPQHF.

This chain connects TRBV9 to TRBJ1-6, with D perhaps matching TRBD1 (6 bases). The CDR3 loop spans 14 amino acids. Germline CDR1 SGDLS, CDR2 YYNGEE. Trimming shortened V by 3 bases and J by 10 bases, and 14 bases separated the two germline ends. DNA for the CDR3: TGTGCCAGCAGCGATACAGGGACTAGGTCACCCCTCCACTTT. Translation: CASSDTGTRSPLHF.

The V gene is TRBV13, the J gene TRBJ2-6; D not certain. CDR1 and CDR2 (germline): PRHDT, FYEKMQ (reference sequence). The V end lost 3 bases, the J end lost 3 bases, and 6 bases lay between the germline ends. The CDR3 covers 14 residues. The CDR3 DNA reads as TGTGCCAGCAGCTTGCGTAGTGGGGCCAACGTCCTGACTTTC. Its translation: CASSLRSGANVLTF.

This clone showed up just a few times. The chain employs TRBV28 and TRBJ2-7; a weak D match, TRBD1 (6 bases). Germline V lookup: CDR1 MDHEN, CDR2 SYDVKM. The CDR3 totals 14 residues. The V end lost 6 bases, the J end lost 0 bases, and 12 bases lay between the germline ends. The CDR3 sequence: CASRGHLSSYEQYF. The CDR3 nucleotides are TGTGCCAGCAGGGGACACCTGAGCTCCTACGAGCAGTACTTC.

The rearrangement uses TRBV6-2 or TRBV6-3 and TRBJ2-2; D possibly corresponds to TRBD1 (5 bases). Germline CDR1 and CDR2: MNHEY and SVGEGT. The CDR3 extends over 15 amino acids. Between the trimmed V and J ends, which lost 6 bases and 0 bases, there was a span of 11 bases. CDR3 DNA: TGTGCCAGCAGCAAAGACAGACCGAACACCGGGGAGCTGTTTTTT. It specifies CASSKDRPNTGELFF.

The genes are TRBV27 and TRBJ2-3; 14 nucleotides agree with TRBD2. V trimming: 4 bases; J trimming: 2 bases; junction bases outside the gene matches: 2. CDR3 length: 16 amino acids. Germline lookup yields CDR1 MNHEY and CDR2 SMNVEV (reference sequence). The CDR3 DNA reads as TGTGCCAGCAGTTGGACTAGCGGGGGGTACACAGATACGCAGTATTTT. Translating gives CASSWTSGGYTDTQYF.

V is TRBV24-1 and J is TRBJ2-5, with 8 nucleotides matching TRBD2. This CDR3 spans 16 amino acids. CDR1 is KGHDR and CDR2 is SFDVKD in the germline V gene. V was clipped by 5 bases and J by 5 bases; unmatched bases: 12. CDR3 residues: CATSGGGLEGYETQYF. CDR3 in DNA: TGTGCCACCAGTGGGGGGGGACTAGAAGGGTACGAGACCCAGTACTTC.

The chain has TRBV3-1 (or the pseudogene TRBV3-2) and TRBJ1-2; D not certain. The V end lost 1 base, the J end lost 5 bases, and 17 bases lay between the germline ends. CDR3 size: 16 residues. The germline gives CDR1 LGHDT, CDR2 YNNKEL (reference sequence). The CDR3 sequence: CASSQVWRTLGYGYTF. CDR3 coding DNA: TGTGCCAGCAGCCAAGTTTGGAGGACCTTAGGGTATGGCTACACCTTC.